This TCR beta chain was observed in a study of T cell responses to AZD1222 COVID-19 vaccine. Overall study: Second doses at about 4 or about 12 weeks were pooled.

This clone was recorded once. What it recognizes is unknown. Compared with germline, one end of the junction differs, possibly owing to a read error. Study outcomes and limitations: After two AZD1222 doses, spike-specific TCR breadth and depth rose versus day 0. Sampling captured repertoires only after the peak T cell response. It was only 6 or 7 AZD1222 recipients who were seropositive at baseline.

TCRdb's copy holds only in-frame clones and misses some; the assay was immunoSEQ multiplex PCR. This sample has about 180,000 clones; around 88% occur once, and the top ten carry approximately 8%. CDR1 and CDR2 from the germline V gene are SGHRS and YFSETQ. The CDR3 runs to 18 residues. The sequencing used peripheral blood, collected on day 0 of AZD1222 vaccination. The TCR sequence derives from an adult in good health. V and J are TRBV5-1 and TRBJ1-1, with a weak D call TRBD1 (5 bases). CDR3: CASSLASFQAKGNAEAFF. CDR3 nucleotide sequence: TGCGCCAGCAGCTTGGCCTCATTTCAGGCCAAGGGGAACGCTGAAGCTTTCTTT.